One and the same sample provided the 8 T cell receptor beta chains below, sequenced in a study of cytomegalovirus exposure and HLA in healthy donors. The PCR employed 60 Vbeta primers together with 13 Jbeta primers. Sequenced by immunoSEQ multiplex PCR; TCRdb stores in-frame clones only, minus some. This table has fewer than 110,000 clones, around four fifths appearing once. The sequenced sample was PBMCs. These receptors were obtained from a man aged 25 to 40 in good health and CMV-seronegative.

This clone has a handful of counts. The V call is TRBV11-2, the J call TRBJ2-7, with D possibly being TRBD2 (5 bases). Trimming cost V 1 base and J 4 bases, with 5 bases left between them. This CDR3 is 12 amino acids long. CDR1 is SGHAT and CDR2 is FQNNGV in the germline V gene. CDR3 sequence (DNA): TGTGCCAGCAGCTTAGCGGGGTACGAGCAGTACTTC. It specifies CASSLAGYEQYF.

The chain is built from TRBV5-4 and TRBJ2-5; 10 bases line up with TRBD2. The J segment lost 4 bases and the V segment lost 1 base, leaving 4 bases of the junction unmatched. The germline gives CDR1 SGHNT, CDR2 YYREEE (reference sequence). CDR3 length equals 15 residues. The CDR3 coding sequence is TGTGCCAGCAGCTTGATACTAGCGGGATCAGAGACCCAGTACTTC. Encoded protein: CASSLILAGSETQYF. Full variable domain (remainder filled in from reference TRBV5-4 and TRBJ2-5): ETGVTQSPTHLIKTRGQQVTLRCSSQSGHNTVSWYQQALGQGPQFIFQYYREEENGRGNFPPRFSGLQFPNYSSELNVNALELDDSALYLCASSLILAGSETQYFGPGTRLLVL.

This clone was picked up a small number of times. The J gene is TRBJ2-6, the V gene TRBV5-1; 9 bases match TRBD1. V was pared by 9 bases and J by 0 bases, with 4 bases of the junction left unmatched. The germline V gene encodes CDR1 SGHRS and CDR2 YFSETQ. This CDR3 is 15 amino acids long. CDR3 residues: CATRQGVSGANVLTF. In nucleotides, the CDR3 is TGCGCCACAAGACAGGGGGTCTCTGGGGCCAACGTCCTGACTTTC.

This sequence joins TRBV27 and TRBJ1-5, with D perhaps matching TRBD1 (6 bases). The CDR3 totals 15 residues. Germline loops: CDR1 MNHEY, CDR2 SMNVEV (reference sequence). Between the trimmed V and J ends, which lost 2 bases and 0 bases, there was a span of 8 bases. CDR3: CASSLVGASNQPQHF. In DNA, the CDR3 is TGTGCCAGCAGTTTAGTGGGGGCTAGCAATCAGCCCCAGCATTTT.

The V call is TRBV5-1, the J call TRBJ2-6; D gene uncertain. V dropped 0 bases and J dropped 0 bases, with 7 bases sitting between them. Germline CDR1 SGHRS, CDR2 YFSETQ. The CDR3 runs to 16 residues. The CDR3 reads CASSLATYSGANVLTF. CDR3 bases: TGCGCCAGCAGCTTGGCCACTTACTCTGGGGCCAACGTCCTGACTTTC.

The chain uses TRBV28 and TRBJ1-5; D unresolved. Germline V lookup: CDR1 MDHEN, CDR2 SYDVKM. The CDR3 contains 13 residues. The V and J ends lost 2 bases and 4 bases respectively, with 6 bases between them. The CDR3 loop reads CASSLVRNQPQHF. In DNA, the CDR3 is TGTGCCAGCAGTTTAGTTAGAAATCAGCCCCAGCATTTT.

The chain recombines TRBV7-9 with TRBJ1-1; a weak D match, TRBD1 (6 bases). V gave up 1 base and J gave up 6 bases, with 9 bases separating them. The germline V gene has CDR1 SEHNR and CDR2 FQNEAQ (reference sequence). The CDR3 totals 13 residues. CDR3 sequence: CASSLDEGAEAFF. In nucleotides, the CDR3 is TGTGCCAGCAGCTTAGACGAGGGGGCTGAAGCTTTCTTT.

V is TRBV5-1 and J is TRBJ2-5; tentative D call: TRBD2 (7 bases). The end of the DNA aligns better with TRBJ2-7, so the J call may be wrong. The V gene's germline CDR1 is SGHRS and CDR2 YFSETQ. The CDR3 length is 15 residues. For the CDR3, the DNA is TGCGCCAGCAGCTTGGGGGGGGGCGCTCGCTACGAGCAGTACTTC. Translated: CASSLGGGARYEQYF.